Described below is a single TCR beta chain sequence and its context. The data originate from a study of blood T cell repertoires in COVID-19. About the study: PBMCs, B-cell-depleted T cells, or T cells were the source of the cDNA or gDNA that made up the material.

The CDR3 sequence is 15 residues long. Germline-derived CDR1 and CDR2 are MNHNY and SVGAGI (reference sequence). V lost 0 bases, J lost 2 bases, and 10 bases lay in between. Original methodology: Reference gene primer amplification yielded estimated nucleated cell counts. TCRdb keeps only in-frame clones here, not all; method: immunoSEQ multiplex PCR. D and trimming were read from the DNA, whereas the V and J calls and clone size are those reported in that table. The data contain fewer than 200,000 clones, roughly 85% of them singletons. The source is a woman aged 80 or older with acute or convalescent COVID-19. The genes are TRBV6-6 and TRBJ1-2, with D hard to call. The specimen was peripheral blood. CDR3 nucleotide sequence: TGTGCCAGCAGTTACTCAGTAACAGCAAACTATGGCTACACCTTC. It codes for CASSYSVTANYGYTF.